Reported below is one TCR beta chain. The antigen remains unidentified. Profiled with immunoSEQ multiplex PCR; TCRdb holds only in-frame clones, not every one. The sample lists roughly 2,000,000 clones; approximately 92% were seen once. The record originates from a study of shared clonotypes between healthy human individuals. Findings of the study overall: Although depth was large, rarefaction showed that sequencing of the sorted subsets was incomplete.

Trimming took off 6 bases at V and 0 bases at J, with 12 bases between the two ends. CDR1 SQVTM and CDR2 ANQGSEA come from the germline V gene. The CDR3 is 13 residues long. It was CD45RO-negative cells, positively selected for CCR7, that made up naive CD8 cells, with terminally differentiated effector memory CD45RA+ cells excluded. The V and J genes are TRBV29-1 and TRBJ2-7; a weak D match, TRBD2 (5 bases). The clonotype originates from a man aged 18 to 30 in good health. Some clones in this sample may be carry-over from other donors' samples. The material sequenced was naive CD8+ T cells from PBMCs. This CDR3 is CSVAGASSYEQYF. The CDR3 DNA reads as TGCAGCGTGGCGGGTGCTAGCTCCTACGAGCAGTACTTC.